This is a list of T cell receptor beta chains from one sample in a study of T cell responses to AZD1222 COVID-19 vaccine. TCRdb keeps only in-frame clones here, not all; method: immunoSEQ multiplex PCR. The sample yields fewer than 120,000 clones, over 85% seen once. This sample comprised peripheral blood, obtained 28 days after the second AZD1222 dose. The origin of the receptors is an adult who received the AZD1222 COVID-19 vaccine. The CDR3 runs from the conserved cysteine through the conserved F or W. D genes are given only for firm matches. Clone sizes are given selectively: once, few, many, or a class where the clone is expanded.

>TRBD1|TRBJ1-4|.|TRBV18
TGTGCCAGCTGGACAGGGTACGGTGAAAAACTGTTTTTT
CASWTGYGEKLFF
>.|TRBJ2-5|.|TRBV5-1
TGCGCCAGCAGCTTTAGGGCTAGCCGCGAGACCCAGTACTTC
CASSFRASRETQYF
>TRBD1|TRBJ1-6|.|TRBV5-8
TGTGCCAGCAGCTCTCCGGGACAGGGAAATTCACCCCTCCACTTT
CASSSPGQGNSPLHF
>.|TRBJ1-2|.|TRBV2
TGTGCCAGCAGTGTAGGGGCTGGGGCAGGTTCCTATGGCTACACCTTC
CASSVGAGAGSYGYTF
>.|TRBJ1-5|few|TRBV2
TGTGCCAGCACGGGACTCCTAATCGGAGATCAGCCCCAGCATTTT
CASTGLLIGDQPQHF
>.|TRBJ1-6|.|TRBV5-1
TGCGCCAGCAGCTTGGAGTGTGGGGGGGGTAGTACGGCACCCCTCCACTTT
CASSLECGGGSTAPLHF
>TRBD2|TRBJ2-3|once|TRBV4-1
TGCGCCAGCAGCCACCCACTAGCGGGGGGTACCACAGATACGCAGTATTTT
CASSHPLAGGTTDTQYF
>TRBD1|TRBJ2-3|.|TRBV30
TGTGCCTACAGGGGACAGGGCACAGATACGCAGTATTTT
CAYRGQGTDTQYF
>.|TRBJ1-1|once|TRBV2
TGTGCCAGCGTTCGGGACACTATGAACACTGAAGCTTTCTTT
CASVRDTMNTEAFF
>.|TRBJ1-6|.|TRBV4-1
TGCGCCCGCAGCCAGCTACAGGTCCCCCACCGTAGGTCCCCCCATTCACCCCTCCACTTT
CARSQLQVPHRRSPHSPLHF
>.|TRBJ1-5|.|TRBV28
TGTGCCAGCAGTTGGGCGGGGACGGCCCAGCATTTT
CASSWAGTAQHF
>.|TRBJ1-2|.|TRBV19
TGTGCCAGTAGCTACAGGGATGGCTACACCTTC
CASSYRDGYTF
>.|TRBJ1-5|few|TRBV4-1
TGCGCCAGCAGCCAATCTAGGACAGATAGTAGTCAGCCCCAGCATTTT
CASSQSRTDSSQPQHF
>TRBD1|TRBJ1-4|.|TRBV15
TGTGCCACCAGCAGGGGACAGGGGAATGAAAAACTGTTTTTT
CATSRGQGNEKLFF
>TRBD1|TRBJ1-2|many|TRBV7-2
TGTGCCAGCAGCTGGGACAGGGGAAACTATGGCTACACCTTC
CASSWDRGNYGYTF
>TRBD1|TRBJ1-5|.|TRBV7-9
TGTGCCAGCAGCCCAGAAGGGGGCGCGGGACAGCCCCAGCATTTT
CASSPEGGAGQPQHF
>TRBD1|TRBJ1-2|.|TRBV5-1
TGCGCCAGCAGCCCCTCTCAGACAGGGGATGGAGGCTACACCTTC
CASSPSQTGDGGYTF
>TRBD1|TRBJ2-5|.|TRBV9
TGTGCCAGCAGCAAACCTAACAGGGGGGAGACCCAGTACTTC
CASSKPNRGETQYF
>.|TRBJ2-3|once|TRBV28
TGTGCCAGCAGTTCTCCAGCGGTCACAGATACGCAGTATTTT
CASSSPAVTDTQYF
>TRBD1|TRBJ2-7|.|TRBV6-5
TGTGCCAGCAGCCGCACCGGGACAGGGGTGGTCGAGCAGTACTTC
CASSRTGTGVVEQYF
>.|TRBJ2-5|.|TRBV7-2
TGTGCCAGCAGCTTAGCAGGGGCGGGTCAAGAGACCCAGTACTTC
CASSLAGAGQETQYF
>.|TRBJ2-7|.|TRBV7-9
TGTGCCAGCAGCGGGCAGGGGGGCGAGCAGTACTTC
CASSGQGGEQYF
>.|TRBJ2-7|few|TRBV5-1
TGCGCCAGCAGGGAGGGACAGAACTGGGGCTACGAGCAGTACTTC
CASREGQNWGYEQYF
>.|TRBJ1-5|.|TRBV3-1/TRBV3-2
TGTGCCAGCAGCCAGGCAGTTAGCAATCAGCCCCAGCATTTT
CASSQAVSNQPQHF
>TRBD2|TRBJ2-7|.|TRBV30
TGTGCCTCTTCGCGGGGGGTGTGGCGAGGCGAGCAGTACTTC
CASSRGVWRGEQYF
>TRBD2|TRBJ2-3|.|TRBV5-1
TGCGCCAGCAGAAAGCGGGGTGGAGTGGATACGCAGTATTTT
CASRKRGGVDTQYF
>.|TRBJ2-2|once|TRBV6-5
TGTGCCAGCACCAAGGGAGTGACCGGGGAGCTGTTTTTT
CASTKGVTGELFF
>TRBD1|TRBJ2-5|once|TRBV6-2/TRBV6-3
TGTGCCAGCAGTTCCCCGGGACAGGGGGCAACGGAGACCCAGTACTTC
CASSSPGQGATETQYF
>TRBD2|TRBJ2-1|.|TRBV7-2
TGTGCCAGCAGCTACCAGCGGGGGGCCTTCAATGAGCAGTTCTTC
CASSYQRGAFNEQFF
>TRBD1|TRBJ1-4|.|TRBV5-1
TGCGCCAGCAGCTTGGGTAACACAGGGGAGTATGAAAAACTGTTTTTT
CASSLGNTGEYEKLFF
>TRBD1|TRBJ1-4|few|TRBV7-9
TGTGCCAGCAGCCGGGTCACAGGGGCGAATGAAAAACTGTTTTTT
CASSRVTGANEKLFF
>TRBD2|TRBJ2-7|.|TRBV6-2/TRBV6-3
TGTGCCAGCAGTCTAGCGGGGGCCGCCTACGAGCAGTACTTC
CASSLAGAAYEQYF
>.|TRBJ1-1|.|TRBV29-1
TGCAGCGTTGTAGGGGTAGCGAACACTGAAGCTTTCTTT
CSVVGVANTEAFF
>.|TRBJ1-1|.|TRBV19
TGTGCCAGTAGTCCAGGTGTGGGTGCAGCTTTCTTT
CASSPGVGAAFF
>.|TRBJ1-1|.|TRBV9
TGTGCCAGCAGCGCGCGAAGAAACATGAACACTGAAGCTTTCTTT
CASSARRNMNTEAFF
>.|TRBJ2-4|.|TRBV28
TGTGCCAGCCAGGAGTGGGACGTAAACATTCAGTACTTC
CASQEWDVNIQYF
>TRBD2|TRBJ2-5|few|TRBV6-2/TRBV6-3
TGTGCCAGCAGTTACCCGGGACTAGCGGGGGGCCACAACCAAGAGACCCAGTACTTC
CASSYPGLAGGHNQETQYF
>TRBD2|TRBJ2-1|.|TRBV9
TGTGCCAGCAGCGTGTTCTGGACTAGCGGGGGGATCAATGAGCAGTTCTTC
CASSVFWTSGGINEQFF
>TRBD2|TRBJ2-1|.|TRBV3-1/TRBV3-2
TGTGCCAGCCTGAGCGGGGGACGGAATGAGCAGTTCTTC
CASLSGGRNEQFF
>.|TRBJ1-1|.|TRBV7-9
TGTGCCAGCAGCTTAGTATCGGGGTACGCTGAAGCTTTCTTT
CASSLVSGYAEAFF
>TRBD1|TRBJ2-2|.|TRBV11-1
TGTGCCAGCAGCTCCAACAGGGGCCTCTACACCGGGGAGCTGTTTTTT
CASSSNRGLYTGELFF
>TRBD2|TRBJ2-7|.|TRBV7-2
TGTGCCAGCAGCAGGTCCAGCGGGGAGACCTACGAGCAGTACTTC
CASSRSSGETYEQYF
>TRBD1|TRBJ1-1|once|TRBV19
TGTGCCAGTAGTATCGGCCGGGGACAGGGCGACACTGAAGCTTTCTTT
CASSIGRGQGDTEAFF
>.|TRBJ2-2|.|TRBV19
TGTGCCAGTAGTCGAGGGAGAACCGGGGAGCTGTTTTTT
CASSRGRTGELFF
>.|TRBJ1-2|.|TRBV6-2/TRBV6-3
TGTGCCAGCAGCACGAGCTCTTCGGGGGCTAGCGGCTACACCTTC
CASSTSSSGASGYTF